This T cell receptor (beta chain) was captured by sequencing in a study of blood T cell repertoires in COVID-19. This CDR3 has 14 amino acids. CDR1 is MNHEY, CDR2 SMNVEV, per germline (reference sequence). Trimming pared 6 bases from V and 1 base from J, leaving 10 bases between. The assay was immunoSEQ multiplex PCR, and TCRdb's table has in-frame clones only and misses some. The sample shows over 85,000 clones, 70% to 90% of them seen only once. What was sequenced was peripheral blood. The chain uses TRBV27 and TRBJ1-5; no clear D gene. This sequence originates from a man in his forties or fifties with active or convalescent COVID-19. The CDR3 reads CASSRTDSNQPQHF. In DNA form, the CDR3 reads TGTGCCAGCAGCCGCACAGACAGCAATCAGCCCCAGCATTTT.